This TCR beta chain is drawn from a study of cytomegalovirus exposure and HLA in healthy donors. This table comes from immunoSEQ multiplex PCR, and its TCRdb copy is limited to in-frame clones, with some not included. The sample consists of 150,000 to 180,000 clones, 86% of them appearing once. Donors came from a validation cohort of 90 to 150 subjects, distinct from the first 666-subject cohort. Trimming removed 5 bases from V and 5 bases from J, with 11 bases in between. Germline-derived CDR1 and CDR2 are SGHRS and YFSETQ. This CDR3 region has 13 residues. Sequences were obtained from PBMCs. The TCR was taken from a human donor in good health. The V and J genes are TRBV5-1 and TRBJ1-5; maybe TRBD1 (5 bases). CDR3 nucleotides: TGCGCCAGCAGGCAGGCGGGGGATCAGCCCCAGCATTTT. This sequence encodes CASRQAGDQPQHF.